Shown below are 11 T cell receptor beta chains from a single sample sequenced in a study of cytotoxic CD8 clonotypes in ibrutinib-treated CLL. Data came from immunoSEQ multiplex PCR; TCRdb stores just in-frame clones and leaves some out. Of more than 200,000 clones in the sample, roughly three quarters were seen once. Sample: PBMCs, taken after 12 months of ibrutinib treatment. All receptors derive from a human donor with chronic lymphocytic leukemia.

A single count supports this clone. The chain carries TRBV7-8 and TRBJ2-1, with D uncertain. V shed 5 bases and J shed 5 bases, with 7 bases lying between them. The germline gives CDR1 SGHVS, CDR2 FQNEAQ. The CDR3 runs to 12 residues. The CDR3: CASSPRNNEQFF. The CDR3, as DNA: TGTGCCAGCAGCCCTCGGAACAATGAGCAGTTCTTC.

The chain carries TRBV28 and TRBJ2-3, with D uncertain. With 1 base removed from V and 2 bases from J, the gap between germline ends came to 10 bases. Germline CDR1 and CDR2: MDHEN and SYDVKM. The length of the CDR3 is 15 residues. CDR3 in amino acids: CASSLLQPYTDTQYF. For the CDR3, the DNA is TGTGCCAGCAGTTTATTACAGCCCTACACAGATACGCAGTATTTT.

The V call is TRBV10-2, the J call TRBJ2-2; TRBD1 matches at 7 bases. Looked up from germline, CDR1 is WSHSY and CDR2 is SAAADI. The CDR3 is 15 amino acids. Trimming removed 7 bases from V and 4 bases from J; junction bases left unmatched: 9. CDR3 amino acids: CASIGQAAGTGELFF. The CDR3 DNA sequence: TGCGCCAGCATAGGACAGGCGGCGGGCACCGGGGAGCTGTTTTTT.

The rearrangement uses TRBV28 and TRBJ2-1; unclear D gene. CDR1 and CDR2 from the germline V gene are MDHEN and SYDVKM. V was cut by 0 bases and J by 5 bases, with 8 bases left in between. The CDR3 is 14 amino acids. This chain's CDR3 is CASSLWSADNEQFF. CDR3 DNA sequence: TGTGCCAGCAGTTTATGGTCGGCAGACAATGAGCAGTTCTTC.

The chain couples TRBV21-1 to TRBJ2-6; the D segment call TRBD1 is taken from the table without a DNA check. TRBV21-1 is a documented pseudogene. The CDR3 consists of 18 residues. This chain's CDR3 is CASSKDRQGVSGANVLTF. In DNA form, the CDR3 reads TGTGCCAGCAGCAAAGACAGACAGGGGGTTTCTGGGGCCAACGTCCTGACTTTC.

The rearrangement joins TRBV7-8 to TRBJ1-5; 7 nucleotides line up with TRBD1. Germline CDR1 reads SGHVS; CDR2 reads FQNEAQ. This CDR3 region has 17 residues. After removal of 1 base from V and 4 bases from J, the junction contained 10 bases not matched to a gene. The CDR3 region is CASSLDEGTAFNQPQHF. CDR3 sequence (DNA): TGTGCCAGCAGCTTAGACGAGGGGACAGCTTTTAATCAGCCCCAGCATTTT.

This chain uses TRBV4-1 with TRBJ2-2; a weak D match, TRBD2 (5 bases). The germline gives CDR1 MGHRA, CDR2 YSYEKL. The CDR3 consists of 14 residues. Trimming shortened V by 1 base and J by 7 bases, and 10 bases separated the two germline ends. CDR3 in amino acids: CASSQGSGYGELFF. The CDR3 DNA reads as TGCGCCAGCAGCCAAGGGTCGGGATACGGGGAGCTGTTTTTT.

This rearrangement joins TRBV15 to TRBJ2-5; D is perhaps TRBD1 (6 bases). The CDR3 spans 13 residues. V dropped 5 bases and J dropped 9 bases, with 16 bases sitting between them. The germline CDR1 and CDR2 sequences are LNHNV and YYDKDF (reference sequence). CDR3 in DNA: TGTGCCACCAGCGAACAGGGAGAGGCGGCCCAGTACTTC. As protein: CATSEQGEAAQYF.

CDR3 loop: CASSLLQGLETQYF. CDR3 coding DNA: TGCGCCAGCAGCCTACTACAGGGTTTGGAGACCCAGTACTTC. V gene TRBV5-1 combines with J gene TRBJ2-5; possible D gene TRBD1, 6 bases. The CDR3 sequence is 14 residues long. Germline loops: CDR1 SGHRS, CDR2 YFSETQ. V lost 4 bases and J 5 bases, leaving 15 bases between the germline ends.

Many counts were recorded for this clone. The chain uses TRBV5-1 and TRBJ2-1, with 13 bases fitting TRBD2. This CDR3 is built from 17 residues. Germline CDR1 is SGHRS and CDR2 is YFSETQ. The V gene end was trimmed by 3 bases and the J gene end by 3 bases; junction bases not matched to a gene: 6. This CDR3 reads CASSSLAGGLLYNEQFF. The CDR3 bases are TGCGCCAGCAGCTCACTAGCGGGAGGGTTACTCTACAATGAGCAGTTCTTC. Full variable domain (rest looked up from reference TRBV5-1 and TRBJ2-1): KAGVTQTPRYLIKTRGQQVTLSCSPISGHRSVSWYQQTPGQGLQFLFEYFSETQRNKGNFPGRFSGRQFSNSRSEMNVSTLELGDSALYLCASSSLAGGLLYNEQFFGPGTRLTVL.

The chain carries TRBV18 and TRBJ2-7; D remains ambiguous. Germline-derived CDR1 and CDR2 are KGHSH and LQKENI. The CDR3 length is 14 residues. The V and J ends lost 0 bases and 2 bases respectively, with 8 bases between them. CDR3 in amino acids: CASSPPFITYEQYF. For the CDR3, the DNA is TGTGCCAGCTCACCACCTTTCATCACCTACGAGCAGTACTTC.